Listed here are 6 T cell receptor beta chains from one sample, sequenced in a study of shared clonotypes between healthy human individuals. Assay used: immunoSEQ multiplex PCR; TCRdb lists only in-frame clones, some missing. The sample consists of 2 million to 2.5 million clones, roughly 93% of them appearing once. The source material was naive CD4+ T cells from PBMCs. The sample's subset: CD45RA+ positively selected. These TCRs come from a man between 18 and 29 years old in good health. Some clones in this sample may be carry-over from other donors' samples.

The V gene is TRBV19, the J gene TRBJ1-1; D might be TRBD1 (6 bases). The germline V gene encodes CDR1 LNHDA and CDR2 SQIVND (reference sequence). The CDR3 totals 15 residues. Deletions cut 9 bases from V and 1 base from J, with 18 bases between. This chain's CDR3 is CASRLGGPTNTEAFF. DNA of the CDR3: TGTGCCAGCCGCCTCGGGGGCCCCACGAACACTGAAGCTTTCTTT.

Concerning this clone itself: Distinct nucleotide sequences in the sample also encode this CDR3. The gene calls are TRBV7-3 and TRBJ1-1; D unresolved. CDR3 length: 13 residues. V lost 2 bases to trimming and J lost 1 base, with 5 bases between them. CDR1 SGHTA and CDR2 FQGTGA come from the germline V gene. DNA for the CDR3: TGTGCCAGCAGCTTACTCCCGAACACTGAAGCTTTCTTT. Amino acid sequence: CASSLLPNTEAFF.

This rearrangement joins TRBV14 to TRBJ1-1; tentatively, D is TRBD1 (5 bases). Per germline, CDR1 SGHDN and CDR2 FVKESK. The V gene lost 4 bases and the J gene lost 1 base, with 10 bases spanning the gap. The length of the CDR3 is 14 residues. The CDR3 here is CASSPPDRNTEAFF. The DNA for the CDR3 is TGTGCCAGCAGCCCCCCCGACAGGAACACTGAAGCTTTCTTT.

The gene calls are TRBV29-1 and TRBJ2-2, with 7 positions matching TRBD2. V was pared by 5 bases and J by 6 bases, with 9 bases of the junction left unmatched. The CDR3 runs to 14 residues. Germline-derived CDR1 and CDR2 are SQVTM and ANQGSEA. CDR3 nucleotide sequence: TGCAGCGTTCGGGCCGGGAGGTCGGCCGGGGAGCTGTTTTTT. Residues: CSVRAGRSAGELFF.

On this clone itself: This sample includes further DNA sequences coding for the same CDR3. The CDR3 is CSATAGYGYTF. CDR3 coding DNA: TGCAGTGCCACGGCAGGGTATGGCTACACCTTC. This rearrangement joins TRBV20-1 to TRBJ1-2; D may be TRBD1 (5 bases). This CDR3 has 11 residues. Germline V lookup: CDR1 DFQATT, CDR2 SNEGSKA (reference sequence). V was trimmed by 6 bases and J by 5 bases, leaving 10 bases between them.

The rearrangement links TRBV7-9 to TRBJ2-3; no firm D call. The CDR3 has 15 residues. The V and J ends lost 1 base and 4 bases respectively, with 12 bases between them. Germline lookup yields CDR1 SEHNR and CDR2 FQNEAQ (reference sequence). CDR3 amino acids: CASSLVSSLADTQYF. In DNA form, the CDR3 reads TGTGCCAGCAGCTTAGTGTCTAGTCTCGCAGATACGCAGTATTTT.